This T cell receptor beta chain was identified in a study of metastatic and nonmetastatic thyroid tumors. Study-level information: Both malignant and benign thyroid patients supplied peripheral blood and tumor or nodule tissue samples, across which the repertoires of these patients were then compared.

Study-level results: The reported finding was significantly higher TCR beta diversity in malignant thyroid tumors relative to benign nodules, in blood and tumor.

The CDR3 loop spans 14 amino acids. The germline V and J ends were trimmed by 8 bases and 1 base, with 12 bases remaining between them. Germline V gene sequence: CDR1 MNHNS, CDR2 SASEGT. In the authors' workflow: Built for papillary thyroid cancer, a distant-metastasis classifier drew on CDR3 differences across clinicopathological groups. TCRdb recomputed clones from the PCR reads via MiXCR. The V and J calls were determined by TCRdb, not by the authors. This table holds more than 15,000 clones, under 35% found once. With respect to this clone: Its antigen is undetermined.

Ahead of thyroid surgery, no patient had received treatment of any kind. The clonotype was recovered from a female donor with papillary thyroid cancer or a benign thyroid nodule (not recorded which). Some clones in this sample may be carry-over from other donors' samples. Sequencing was performed on adjacent normal tissue. V is TRBV6-1 and J is TRBJ2-1; D ambiguous. The CDR3 DNA is TGTGCCAGCGGGTACGGACGGTCCTACAATGAGCAGTTCTTC. Translated, it gives CASGYGRSYNEQFF.